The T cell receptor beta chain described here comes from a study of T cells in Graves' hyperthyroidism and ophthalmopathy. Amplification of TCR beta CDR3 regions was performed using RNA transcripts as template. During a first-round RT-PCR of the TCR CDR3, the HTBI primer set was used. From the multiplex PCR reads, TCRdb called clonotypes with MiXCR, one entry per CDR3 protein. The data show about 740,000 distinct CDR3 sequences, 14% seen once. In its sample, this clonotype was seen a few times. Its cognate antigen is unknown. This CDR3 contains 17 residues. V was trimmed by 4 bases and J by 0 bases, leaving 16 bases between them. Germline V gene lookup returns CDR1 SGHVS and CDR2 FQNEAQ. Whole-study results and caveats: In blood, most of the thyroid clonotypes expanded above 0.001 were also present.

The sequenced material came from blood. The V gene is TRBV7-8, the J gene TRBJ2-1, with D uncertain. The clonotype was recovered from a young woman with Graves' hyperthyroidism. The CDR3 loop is CASSSAPTRPSYNEQFF. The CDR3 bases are TGTGCCAGCAGCTCCGCCCCGACAAGGCCCTCCTACAATGAGCAGTTCTTC.